Listed here are 19 T cell receptor beta chains from one sample, sequenced in a study of PD-1 blockade in mismatch repair-deficient tumors. Assay used: immunoSEQ multiplex PCR; TCRdb lists only in-frame clones, some missing. Counted here are some 100,000 clones, 82% occurring once; the ten biggest clones make up about 6.3%. The material was peripheral blood, obtained about eight months after starting pembrolizumab. All receptors come from an adult with mismatch repair-deficient cancer.

This clone was picked up a small number of times. The rearrangement joins TRBV19 to TRBJ2-5; D remains ambiguous. The CDR3 has 14 residues. Deletions cut 9 bases from V and 5 bases from J, with 19 bases between. Looked up from germline, CDR1 is LNHDA and CDR2 is SQIVND (reference sequence). The CDR3 sequence is CASMSLLVPETQYF. CDR3 coding DNA: TGTGCCAGCATGTCCTTACTCGTACCGGAGACCCAGTACTTC.

This chain uses TRBV19 with TRBJ1-2; TRBD1 aligns across 8 bases. CDR1 is LNHDA, CDR2 SQIVND, per germline (reference sequence). This CDR3 spans 15 amino acids. V lost 5 bases and J lost 4; bases outside the gene matches: 9. DNA of the CDR3: TGTGCCAGTAGTGTAAACAGGGGGTTGGTCTATGGCTACACCTTC. Protein product: CASSVNRGLVYGYTF. The full variable domain, its missing parts supplied by reference TRBV19 and TRBJ1-2, is DGGITQSPKYLFRKEGQNVTLSCEQNLNHDAMYWYRQDPGQGLRLIYYSQIVNDFQKGDIAEGYSVSREKKESFPLTVTSAQKNPTAFYLCASSVNRGLVYGYTFGSGTRLTVV.

This rearrangement joins TRBV5-1 to TRBJ1-1; D is unclear. This CDR3 has 14 amino acids. Per the germline V gene, CDR1 is SGHRS and CDR2 is YFSETQ. The V end lost 2 bases, the J end lost 0 bases, and 8 bases lay between the germline ends. The CDR3 sequence is CASSLTRLNTEAFF. The CDR3 DNA follows: TGCGCCAGCAGCTTAACCCGGCTGAACACTGAAGCTTTCTTT. Full variable domain (remainder filled in from reference TRBV5-1 and TRBJ1-1): KAGVTQTPRYLIKTRGQQVTLSCSPISGHRSVSWYQQTPGQGLQFLFEYFSETQRNKGNFPGRFSGRQFSNSRSEMNVSTLELGDSALYLCASSLTRLNTEAFFGQGTRLTVV.

This clone is termed medium-sized (0.01 to 0.1%). CDR3 nucleotides: TGTGCCATCAGTGAAACGGGACGGCTCTATGGCTACACCTTC. Translation: CAISETGRLYGYTF. This chain connects TRBV10-3 to TRBJ1-2, with D tentatively TRBD1 (5 bases). CDR3 size: 14 residues. From germline, CDR1 is ENHRY and CDR2 SYGVKD. V shed 3 bases and J shed 4 bases, with 12 bases lying between them.

The gene calls are TRBV29-1 and TRBJ2-3, with D perhaps matching TRBD1 (5 bases). Germline lookup yields CDR1 SQVTM and CDR2 ANQGSEA. V lost 4 bases and J lost 5, with 13 bases in between. This CDR3 has 13 amino acids. This chain's CDR3 is CSVGTTLGDTQYF. For the CDR3, the DNA is TGCAGCGTTGGGACAACTTTGGGAGATACGCAGTATTTT.

The chain recombines TRBV6-5 with TRBJ1-1, with D unclear. Germline values: CDR1 MNHEY, CDR2 SVGAGI. V was pared by 2 bases and J by 11 bases, with 12 bases between. This CDR3 region has 12 residues. The CDR3 nucleotides read TGTGCCAGCAGTTACGGGTCGGGTGGGGCTTTCTTT. Protein sequence: CASSYGSGGAFF.

By share, this clone counts as large (0.1 to 1%). The chain recombines TRBV7-2 with TRBJ2-1, with a tentative D call TRBD2 (6 bases). V gave up 5 bases and J gave up 5 bases, with 10 bases separating them. CDR3 length equals 13 residues. Germline V gene sequence: CDR1 SGHTA, CDR2 FQGNSA. The CDR3 DNA reads as TGTGCCAGCAGCCTACTAGCCCACAATGAGCAGTTCTTC. Its translation: CASSLLAHNEQFF.

Only a few counts were recorded for this clone. The chain employs TRBV7-9 and TRBJ1-2; 7 bases are a match to TRBD1. This CDR3 has 14 amino acids. The V segment lost 7 bases and the J segment 3 bases; nucleotides outside the gene matches: 8. Germline V lookup: CDR1 SEHNR, CDR2 FQNEAQ (reference sequence). CDR3 loop: CASNPTGSDYGYTF. The CDR3 DNA follows: TGTGCCAGCAACCCGACAGGGTCGGACTATGGCTACACCTTC.

The chain links TRBV5-1 to TRBJ2-7; D possibly matches TRBD1 or TRBD2 (5 bases each). Germline lookup yields CDR1 SGHRS and CDR2 YFSETQ. V shed 0 bases and J shed 4 bases, with 14 bases lying between them. There are 15 residues in the CDR3. DNA of the CDR3: TGCGCCAGCAGCTTGGGGGGGTCCCTCGTTTACGAGCAGTACTTC. This codes for CASSLGGSLVYEQYF.

This chain links TRBV7-9 with TRBJ1-1; D is ambiguous. V lost 5 bases and J 1 base, leaving 14 bases between the germline ends. The CDR3 runs to 15 residues. In germline, CDR1 is SEHNR, CDR2 FQNEAQ (reference sequence). The CDR3 DNA reads TGTGCCAGCAGCGTTGAGAGTTGGGGGAACACTGAAGCTTTCTTT. It codes for CASSVESWGNTEAFF.

The chain is built from TRBV11-1 and TRBJ2-7, with D hard to call. Germline V gives CDR1 SGHAT, CDR2 FQDESV (reference sequence). V was shortened by 5 bases and J by 0 bases, with 14 bases between the two germline ends. The CDR3 spans 15 residues. CDR3 in amino acids: CASSQALDLSYEQYF. CDR3 DNA: TGTGCCAGCAGCCAGGCCTTGGACCTCTCCTACGAGCAGTACTTC.

This chain connects TRBV7-9 to TRBJ2-5; the D gene is possibly TRBD2 (5 bases). There are 14 residues in the CDR3. Trimming removed 1 base from V and 9 bases from J, with 15 bases in between. The V gene's germline CDR1 is SEHNR and CDR2 FQNEAQ (reference sequence). CDR3 coding DNA: TGTGCCAGCAGCTTAGTAGGAGGAACAGTGGCCCAGTACTTC. Translating gives CASSLVGGTVAQYF.

The gene calls are TRBV30 and TRBJ2-7; D not certain. Germline-derived CDR1 and CDR2 are GTSNPN and SVGIG (reference sequence). CDR3 length equals 12 residues. Trimming took 0 bases from V and 5 from J, leaving 8 bases between them. The CDR3 DNA follows: TGTGCCTGGAGTGTAGGACGACACGAGCAGTACTTC. Residues: CAWSVGRHEQYF.

V is TRBV4-2 and J is TRBJ1-5; 9 positions agree with TRBD1. Trimming removed 2 bases from V and 4 bases from J; junction bases left unmatched: 3. Germline V gene lookup returns CDR1 LGHNA and CDR2 YNFKEQ. The CDR3 runs to 15 residues. Here the CDR3 reads CASSQWTGDNQPQHF. CDR3 in DNA: TGTGCCAGCAGCCAATGGACAGGGGATAATCAGCCCCAGCATTTT.

This chain's CDR3 is CASSIGLQETQYF. As DNA, the CDR3 is TGTGCCAGCAGCATAGGCTTACAAGAGACCCAGTACTTC. The chain employs TRBV5-4 and TRBJ2-5; D remains unclear. Trimming stripped 4 bases from V and 2 bases from J, with 9 bases between. In germline, CDR1 is SGHNT, CDR2 YYREEE (reference sequence). The CDR3 length is 13 residues.

This CDR3 is CSVQGRNQPQHF. CDR3 sequence (DNA): TGCAGCGTTCAGGGCCGAAATCAGCCCCAGCATTTT. The chain recombines TRBV29-1 with TRBJ1-5; D might be TRBD1 (5 bases). V was cut by 5 bases and J by 4 bases, with 9 bases left in between. The germline V gene has CDR1 SQVTM and CDR2 ANQGSEA. The CDR3 is 12 amino acids.

This clone has only a few counts. J is TRBJ2-2 and V is TRBV19; TRBD2 matches at 13 bases. The CDR3 is 15 amino acids. Germline-derived CDR1 and CDR2 are LNHDA and SQIVND (reference sequence). V was clipped by 6 bases and J by 7 bases; unmatched bases: 5. This chain's CDR3 is CASSQGLAGIGELFF. CDR3 bases: TGTGCCAGTAGCCAGGGACTAGCGGGAATCGGGGAGCTGTTTTTT.

This chain links TRBV19 with TRBJ2-3; 11 bases are a match to TRBD2. The V gene end was trimmed by 4 bases and the J gene end by 7 bases; junction bases not matched to a gene: 13. The germline gives CDR1 LNHDA, CDR2 SQIVND (reference sequence). The CDR3 is made up of 17 amino acids. Here the CDR3 reads CASSTRLAGGAMNTQYF. For the CDR3, the DNA is TGTGCCAGTAGTACCCGGCTAGCGGGAGGAGCTATGAATACGCAGTATTTT.

The chain carries TRBV7-8 and TRBJ1-2; 7 bases are a match to TRBD1. V was pared by 1 base and J by 8 bases, with 7 bases of the junction left unmatched. Germline V gives CDR1 SGHVS, CDR2 FQNEAQ. The CDR3 extends over 14 amino acids. The CDR3 sequence: CASSLGVTGSGYTF. The DNA for the CDR3 is TGTGCCAGCAGCTTAGGGGTGACAGGGTCGGGCTACACCTTC.